A selection of T cell receptor beta chains follows, all from one sample in a study of T cell responses to AZD1222 COVID-19 vaccine. Using immunoSEQ multiplex PCR, the repertoire was profiled, and TCRdb retains in-frame clones only, with some absent. The table includes about 150,000 clones, around 93% detected once. This specimen was peripheral blood, taken 28 days after the second AZD1222 dose. These receptors were obtained from an adult who received the AZD1222 COVID-19 vaccine. Each CDR3 is given with its conserved first and last residue. D genes are given only for firm matches. Rows may omit the clone size; those that give it use once, few, many or a size class.

J gene: TRBJ2-6
clone size: NA
V gene: TRBV10-3
D gene: NA
CDR3 protein: CAIRTSISGANVLTF
CDR3 DNA: TGTGCCATCAGGACGAGTATCTCTGGGGCCAACGTCCTGACTTTC

J gene: TRBJ1-6
clone size: NA
V gene: TRBV19
D gene: TRBD1
CDR3 protein: CASTWDSYNSPLHF
CDR3 DNA: TGTGCCAGCACGTGGGACAGCTATAATTCACCCCTCCACTTT

J gene: TRBJ2-5
clone size: NA
V gene: TRBV6-2/TRBV6-3
D gene: NA
CDR3 protein: CASSYRWLEETQYF
CDR3 DNA: TGTGCCAGCAGTTACCGGTGGCTAGAGGAGACCCAGTACTTC

J gene: TRBJ1-2
clone size: NA
V gene: TRBV7-3
D gene: NA
CDR3 protein: CASSLGTKNNYGYTF
CDR3 DNA: TGTGCCAGCAGCCTGGGGACAAAGAATAACTATGGCTACACCTTC

J gene: TRBJ2-2
clone size: once
V gene: TRBV19
D gene: NA
CDR3 protein: CASSWQGNTGELFF
CDR3 DNA: TGTGCCAGTAGTTGGCAGGGGAACACCGGGGAGCTGTTTTTT

J gene: TRBJ2-6
clone size: once
V gene: TRBV10-3
D gene: TRBD1
CDR3 protein: CAIRSGTDGSGANVLTF
CDR3 DNA: TGTGCCATCAGATCCGGGACAGACGGATCTGGGGCCAACGTCCTGACTTTC

J gene: TRBJ1-3
clone size: NA
V gene: TRBV7-9
D gene: NA
CDR3 protein: CASSTTGPGNTIYF
CDR3 DNA: TGTGCCAGCAGCACTACAGGGCCTGGAAACACCATATATTTT

J gene: TRBJ1-1
clone size: NA
V gene: TRBV12-3/TRBV12-4
D gene: NA
CDR3 protein: CASSLYVGPEAFF
CDR3 DNA: TGTGCCAGCAGTTTATATGTAGGACCTGAAGCTTTCTTT

J gene: TRBJ1-1
clone size: NA
V gene: TRBV6-5
D gene: TRBD1
CDR3 protein: CASTSLWDRDEAFF
CDR3 DNA: TGTGCCAGTACCTCGCTTTGGGACAGGGATGAAGCTTTCTTT

J gene: TRBJ1-6
clone size: few
V gene: TRBV11-2
D gene: NA
CDR3 protein: CASSLRAGDSPLHF
CDR3 DNA: TGTGCCAGCAGCCTCCGGGCCGGGGATTCACCCCTCCACTTT

J gene: TRBJ1-2
clone size: NA
V gene: TRBV12-3/TRBV12-4
D gene: NA
CDR3 protein: CASSSGYGYTF
CDR3 DNA: TGTGCCAGCAGTTCGGGCTATGGCTACACCTTC

J gene: TRBJ1-2
clone size: NA
V gene: TRBV6-5
D gene: NA
CDR3 protein: CASTRTDQNYGYTF
CDR3 DNA: TGTGCCAGCACTCGGACAGATCAAAACTATGGCTACACCTTC

J gene: TRBJ2-2
clone size: once
V gene: TRBV7-3
D gene: NA
CDR3 protein: CASSLSSVGTGELFF
CDR3 DNA: TGTGCCAGCAGCTTAAGTTCCGTGGGGACCGGGGAGCTGTTTTTT

J gene: TRBJ1-4
clone size: NA
V gene: TRBV3-1/TRBV3-2
D gene: NA
CDR3 protein: CASSQRSKYEKLFF
CDR3 DNA: TGTGCCAGCAGCCAACGGTCGAAATATGAAAAACTGTTTTTT

J gene: TRBJ1-6
clone size: NA
V gene: TRBV11-2
D gene: NA
CDR3 protein: CASSRSSYNSPLHF
CDR3 DNA: TGTGCCAGCAGCCGCAGCTCCTATAATTCACCCCTCCACTTT